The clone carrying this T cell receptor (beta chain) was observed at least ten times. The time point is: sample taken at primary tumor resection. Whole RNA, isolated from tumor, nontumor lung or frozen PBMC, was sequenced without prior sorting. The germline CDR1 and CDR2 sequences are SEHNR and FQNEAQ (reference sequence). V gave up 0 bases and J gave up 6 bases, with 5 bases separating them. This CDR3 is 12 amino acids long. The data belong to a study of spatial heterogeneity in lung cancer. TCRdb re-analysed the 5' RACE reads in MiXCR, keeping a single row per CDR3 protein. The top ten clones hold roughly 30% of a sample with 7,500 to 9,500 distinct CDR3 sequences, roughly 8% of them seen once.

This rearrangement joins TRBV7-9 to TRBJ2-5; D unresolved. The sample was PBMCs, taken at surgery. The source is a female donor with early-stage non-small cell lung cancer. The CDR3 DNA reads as TGTGCCAGCAGCTTAGCTAGCCAGACCCAGTACTTC. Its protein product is CASSLASQTQYF. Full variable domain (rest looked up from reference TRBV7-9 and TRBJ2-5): DTGVSQNPRHKITKRGQNVTFRCDPISEHNRLYWYRQTLGQGPEFLTYFQNEAQLEKSRLLSDRFSAERPKGSFSTLEIQRTEQGDSAMYLCASSLASQTQYFGPGTRLLVL.